The TCR beta chain under discussion was sequenced for a study of prognosis after radiotherapy for stage I lung cancer (dated by TCRdb to the early 2020s). Notes on the research overall: Between April 2018 and 2019, approximately 20 stage I NSCLC patients were enrolled in Nanjing, China. The study sequenced 38 blood samples from about 19 patients, one before and one after SBRT per patient. The cohort included about 12 men and five or six women, with a median age of approximately 74 years and a range of roughly 50 to 85 years. Peripheral blood TCR beta repertoires were profiled in stage I NSCLC patients before and after stereotactic body radiotherapy, and the repertoires were related to distant failure. Distant metastases were developed by four of the 19 patients after SBRT, at a median of 7 months, whereas no significant progression was observed in the other 15 patients. On tumor histology, over 10 patients had adenocarcinoma and about seven had squamous cell carcinoma. Among the enrolled patients, approximately 13 had newly diagnosed primary stage I lung tumors, while roughly five had oligometastatic NSCLC following surgical resection of the primary tumor. Image-guided IMRT or VMAT was used to deliver SBRT in 3 to 5 fractions at a biologically effective dose of at least 100 Gy. No patient received concurrent therapy alongside SBRT. Every patient was deemed medically inoperable, more than ten because of comorbidities and 7 because they refused surgery.

The investigation overall reported the following: Post-SBRT Shannon entropy and its change from baseline were lower in patients who developed distant metastases; baseline Shannon entropy was not associated with metastases. Limitations of the study included a small cohort and short follow-up, and the study findings need independent validation. After SBRT, the number of unique TCR clones decreased (median roughly 9,900 before versus about 7,000 after; Wilcoxon paired P=0.011). Differences in TRBV and TRBJ usage frequencies by metastasis status were reportedly observed in two V genes at baseline and in fewer than 10 V and two J genes after SBRT. None of the reported P values were adjusted for multiple comparisons. Whether the expanded TCR clones were tumor-specific was not determined.

This clonotype has a count of ten or more. The target of this receptor is not known. No clone much larger than this one lies a single base away; base qualities are absent. Two rounds of multiplex PCR were used to amplify the TCR beta CDR3 region from genomic DNA. The first PCR round used primers specific to each TRBV and TRBJ gene, and the primer sequences were filed in Chinese patent CN105087789A. Universal primers were used in the second round of PCR. The Roche High Pure PCR Template Preparation Kit was used to extract genomic DNA from the frozen PBMCs. The libraries underwent paired-end sequencing with 151 bp reads on an Illumina HiSeq 3000. In the source study's methods: CutAdapt was used to remove raw reads lacking the multiplex PCR primer sequences. Using PEAR, the high-quality paired reads were merged into contigs. MiXCR assigned TRB V, D and J gene segments to each contig by aligning to reference sequences. CDR3 sequences were clustered by base quality and sequence similarity to remove sequencing errors. Diversity was calculated as Shannon entropy divided by the natural log of the number of productive TCR sequences. Clonality was defined as one minus Shannon entropy divided by the natural log of the number of unique clonotypes. Progression-free survival cut-offs for repertoire metrics were chosen using the Youden index of ROC curves, with analyses run in R 3.5.3. The public reads were reprocessed in TCRdb via fastp at Q25 and MiXCR, keeping in-frame beta chains. CDR3 protein sequences are deduplicated, and each keeps its most common genes and DNA. For this entry, the V and J calls and clone size follow TCRdb and not the study's own pipeline. This sample is represented by around 25,000 distinct CDR3 sequences; 35% to 40% of them were singletons. 55% to 65% of the sample rests with the top ten.

From cysteine to phenylalanine, the CDR3 is 13 amino acids long. Of the read, only the CDR3 DNA is kept; its 39 bases are in frame from base 1. Based on the germline V gene (reference sequence), the CDR1 and CDR2 sequences are LGHDT and YNNKEL. Trimming at the junction amounts to 1 base on V and 5 bases on J, and the germline ends lie 9 bases apart. A history of other malignancies or of prior chemotherapy or radiotherapy was absent in all patients, and node-negative disease was shown on CT and PET/CT in all patients. At each of two time points, about 5.5 milliliters of peripheral venous blood were collected in EDTA tubes. Ficoll-Paque Plus density-gradient centrifugation was used to isolate PBMCs. Immediately after collection, samples were stored at -80 degrees C until analysis.

This TCR came from a donor older than 45 with non-small cell lung cancer. This material consisted of PBMCs, taken before or after stereotactic body radiation therapy (not recorded which). The rearrangement combines TRBV3-1 with TRBJ2-7, with the D gene too uncertain to name. The CDR3 has the sequence CASSQAADHEQYF. The nucleotide sequence reads TGTGCCAGCAGCCAAGCCGCGGACCACGAGCAGTACTTC.